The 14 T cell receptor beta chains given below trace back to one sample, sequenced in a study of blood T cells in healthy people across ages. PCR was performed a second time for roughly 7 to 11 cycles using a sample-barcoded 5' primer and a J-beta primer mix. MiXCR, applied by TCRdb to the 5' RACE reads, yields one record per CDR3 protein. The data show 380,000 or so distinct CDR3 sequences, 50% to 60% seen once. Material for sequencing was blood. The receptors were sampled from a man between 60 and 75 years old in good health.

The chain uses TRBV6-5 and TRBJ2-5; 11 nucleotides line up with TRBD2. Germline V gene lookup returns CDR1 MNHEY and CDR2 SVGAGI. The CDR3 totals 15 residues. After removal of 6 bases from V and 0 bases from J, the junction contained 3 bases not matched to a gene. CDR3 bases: TGTGCCAGCAGGACTAGCGGGACGTACCAAGAGACCCAGTACTTC. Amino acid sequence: CASRTSGTYQETQYF.

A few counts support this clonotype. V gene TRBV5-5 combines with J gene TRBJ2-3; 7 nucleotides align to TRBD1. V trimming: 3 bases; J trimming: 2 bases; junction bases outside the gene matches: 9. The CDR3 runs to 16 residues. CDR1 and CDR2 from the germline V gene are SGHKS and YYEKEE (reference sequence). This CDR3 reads CASSYPGQRVTDTQYF. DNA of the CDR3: TGTGCCAGCAGCTATCCGGGACAGAGAGTCACAGATACGCAGTATTTT.

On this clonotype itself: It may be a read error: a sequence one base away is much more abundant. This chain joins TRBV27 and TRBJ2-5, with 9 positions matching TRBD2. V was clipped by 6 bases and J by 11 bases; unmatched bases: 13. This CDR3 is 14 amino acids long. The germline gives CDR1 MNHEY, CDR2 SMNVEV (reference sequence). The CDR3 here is CASRKRGARGEQYF. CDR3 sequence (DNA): TGTGCCAGCAGGAAGCGGGGGGCACGTGGTGAGCAGTACTTC.

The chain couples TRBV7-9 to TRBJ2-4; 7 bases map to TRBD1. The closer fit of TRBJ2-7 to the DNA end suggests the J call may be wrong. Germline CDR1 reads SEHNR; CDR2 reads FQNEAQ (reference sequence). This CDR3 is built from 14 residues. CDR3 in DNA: TGTGCCAGCAGCTTAGGTCGGACAGGCTACGAGCAGTACTTC. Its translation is CASSLGRTGYEQYF.

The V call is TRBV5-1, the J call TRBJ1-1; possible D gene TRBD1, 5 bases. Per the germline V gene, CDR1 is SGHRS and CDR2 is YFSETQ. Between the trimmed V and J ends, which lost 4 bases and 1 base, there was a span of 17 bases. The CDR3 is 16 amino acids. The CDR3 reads CASSPNPGGTNTEAFF. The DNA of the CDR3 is TGCGCCAGCAGCCCAAACCCGGGGGGGACGAACACTGAAGCTTTCTTT. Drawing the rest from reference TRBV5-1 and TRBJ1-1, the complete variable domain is KAGVTQTPRYLIKTRGQQVTLSCSPISGHRSVSWYQQTPGQGLQFLFEYFSETQRNKGNFPGRFSGRQFSNSRSEMNVSTLELGDSALYLCASSPNPGGTNTEAFFGQGTRLTVV.

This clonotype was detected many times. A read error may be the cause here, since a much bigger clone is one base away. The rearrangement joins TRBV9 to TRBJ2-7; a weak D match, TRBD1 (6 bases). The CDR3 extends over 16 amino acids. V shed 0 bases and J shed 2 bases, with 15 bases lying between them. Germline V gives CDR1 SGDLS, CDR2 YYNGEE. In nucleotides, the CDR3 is TGTGCCAGCAGCGTAGCAGGGGCTGGCCCCCCCTACGAGCAGTACTTC. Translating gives CASSVAGAGPPYEQYF. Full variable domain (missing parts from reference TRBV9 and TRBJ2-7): DSGVTQTPKHLITATGQRVTLRCSPRSGDLSVYWYQQSLDQGLQFLIQYYNGEERAKGNILERFSAQQFPDLHSELNLSSLELGDSALYFCASSVAGAGPPYEQYFGPGTRLTVT.

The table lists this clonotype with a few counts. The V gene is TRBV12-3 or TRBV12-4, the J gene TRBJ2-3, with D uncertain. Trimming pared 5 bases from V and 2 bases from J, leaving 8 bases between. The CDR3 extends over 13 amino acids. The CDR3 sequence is CASSRQYTDTQYF. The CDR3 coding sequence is TGTGCCAGCAGTCGGCAGTACACAGATACGCAGTATTTT.

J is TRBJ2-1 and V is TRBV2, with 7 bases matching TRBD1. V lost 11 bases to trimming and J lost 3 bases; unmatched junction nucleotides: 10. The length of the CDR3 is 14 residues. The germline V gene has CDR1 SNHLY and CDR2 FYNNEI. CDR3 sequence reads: CACTPGTVYNEQFF. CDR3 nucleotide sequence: TGTGCCTGCACCCCCGGGACAGTCTACAATGAGCAGTTCTTC.

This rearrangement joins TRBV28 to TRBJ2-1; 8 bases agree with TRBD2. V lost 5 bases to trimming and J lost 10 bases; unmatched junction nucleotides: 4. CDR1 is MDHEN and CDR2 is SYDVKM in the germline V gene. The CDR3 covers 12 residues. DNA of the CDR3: TGTGCCAGCAGTAGCGGGAGAAAAGAGCAGTTCTTC. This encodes CASSSGRKEQFF.

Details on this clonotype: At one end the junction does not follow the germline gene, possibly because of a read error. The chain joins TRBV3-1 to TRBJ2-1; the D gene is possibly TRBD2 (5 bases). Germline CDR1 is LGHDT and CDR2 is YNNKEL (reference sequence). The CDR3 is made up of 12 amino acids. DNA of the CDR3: TGTGCCAGCGGCCATAGTGGCGGGGAGCAGTTCTTC. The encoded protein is CASGHSGGEQFF.

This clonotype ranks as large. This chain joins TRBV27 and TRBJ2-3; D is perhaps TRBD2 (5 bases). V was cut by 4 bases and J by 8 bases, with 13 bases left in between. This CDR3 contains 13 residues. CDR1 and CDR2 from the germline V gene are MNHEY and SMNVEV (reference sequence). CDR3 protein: CASSSTAAGTQYF. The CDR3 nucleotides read TGTGCCAGCAGTTCTACGGCTGCGGGTACGCAGTATTTT.

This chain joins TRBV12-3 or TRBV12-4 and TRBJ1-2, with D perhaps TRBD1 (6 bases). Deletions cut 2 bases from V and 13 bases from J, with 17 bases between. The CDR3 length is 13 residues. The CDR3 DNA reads TGTGCCAGCAGTTTATCCCCCGACAGGACAAGCACCTTC. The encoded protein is CASSLSPDRTSTF.

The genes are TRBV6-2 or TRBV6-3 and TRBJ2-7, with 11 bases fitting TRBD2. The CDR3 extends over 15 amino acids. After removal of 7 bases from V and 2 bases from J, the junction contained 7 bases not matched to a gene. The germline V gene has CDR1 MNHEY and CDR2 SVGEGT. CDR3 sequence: CASKIAGGDAYEQYF. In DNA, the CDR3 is TGTGCCAGCAAGATAGCGGGAGGGGACGCCTACGAGCAGTACTTC.

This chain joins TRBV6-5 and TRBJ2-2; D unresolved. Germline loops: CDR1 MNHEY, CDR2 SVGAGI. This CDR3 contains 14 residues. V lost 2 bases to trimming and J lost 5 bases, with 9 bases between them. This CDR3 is CASSYRPPTGELFF. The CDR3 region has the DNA TGTGCCAGCAGTTACCGGCCTCCAACCGGGGAGCTGTTTTTT.